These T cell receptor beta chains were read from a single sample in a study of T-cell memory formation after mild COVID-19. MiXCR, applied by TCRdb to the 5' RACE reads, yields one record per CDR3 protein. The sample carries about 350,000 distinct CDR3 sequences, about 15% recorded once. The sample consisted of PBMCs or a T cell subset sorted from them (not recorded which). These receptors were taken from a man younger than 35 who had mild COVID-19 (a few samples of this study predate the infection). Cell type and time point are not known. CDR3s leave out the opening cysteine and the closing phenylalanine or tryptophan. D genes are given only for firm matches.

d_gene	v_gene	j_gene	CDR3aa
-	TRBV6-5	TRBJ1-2	ASSYSPANYGYT
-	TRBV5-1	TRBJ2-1	ASSLAGDSYNEQF
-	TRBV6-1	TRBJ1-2	ASSEAGTRYGYT
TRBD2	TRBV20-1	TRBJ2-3	SAPGRTSGTDTQY
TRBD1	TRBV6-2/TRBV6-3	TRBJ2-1	ASRDRGISNEQF
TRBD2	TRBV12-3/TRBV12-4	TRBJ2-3	ASSFGSGGNTDTQY
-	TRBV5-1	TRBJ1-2	ASSYGGNYGYT
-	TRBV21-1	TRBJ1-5	ASSWDERQPQH
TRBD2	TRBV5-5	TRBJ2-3	ASSLTSGDTQY
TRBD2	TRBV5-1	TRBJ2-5	ASSLSSGNQETQY
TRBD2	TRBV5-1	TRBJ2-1	ASSSNSGGSGNEQF
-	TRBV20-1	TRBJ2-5	SATFTAQETQY
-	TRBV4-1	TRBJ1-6	ASSLAKDYNSPLH
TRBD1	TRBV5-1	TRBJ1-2	ASSPLGGQGISGYT
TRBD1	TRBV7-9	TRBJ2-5	ASSLGQGLETQY
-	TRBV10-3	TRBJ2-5	AISSSRETQY
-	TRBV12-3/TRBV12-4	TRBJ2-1	ASSLRIKEQF
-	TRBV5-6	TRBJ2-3	ASSPRQTDTQY
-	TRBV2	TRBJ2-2	ASKQGIANTGELF
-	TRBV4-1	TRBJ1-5	ASSQGLRQSNQPQH
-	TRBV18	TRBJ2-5	ASSPGRVMAETQY
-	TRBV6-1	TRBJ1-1	ASSPLGGPTEAF
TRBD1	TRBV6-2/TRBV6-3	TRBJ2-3	ASSLGQATDTQY
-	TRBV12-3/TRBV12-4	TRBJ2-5	ASSWWVETQY
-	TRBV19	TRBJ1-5	ASNQEVRNQPQH
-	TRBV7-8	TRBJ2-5	ASSPNRREETQY
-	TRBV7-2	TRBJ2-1	ASSPYNEQF
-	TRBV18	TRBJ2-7	ASSPEVSPYEQY
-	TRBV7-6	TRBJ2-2	ASSFGVGTGELF
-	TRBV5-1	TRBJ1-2	ASSGWGTGGYT
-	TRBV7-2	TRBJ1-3	ASSLIPGNTIY
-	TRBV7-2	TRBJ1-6	ASSPMVHSPLH
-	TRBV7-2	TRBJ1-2	ASSPSQGRYT
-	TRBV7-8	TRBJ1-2	ASSLLGFGYGYT
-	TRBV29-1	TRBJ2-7	SVEDSTGRESVPYEQY
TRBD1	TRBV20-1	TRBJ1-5	SAQGRSNQPQH
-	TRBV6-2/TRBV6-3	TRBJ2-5	ASSYSSRAATQY
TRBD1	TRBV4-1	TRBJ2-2	ASSSPGEGQGGTGELF
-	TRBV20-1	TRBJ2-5	SARLVSETQY
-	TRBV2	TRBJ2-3	ASSGRARTDTQY
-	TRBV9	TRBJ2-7	ASSPTGYEQY
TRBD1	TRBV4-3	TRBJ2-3	ASSQGTGGDTQY
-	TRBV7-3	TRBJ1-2	ASSLGAGHGYT
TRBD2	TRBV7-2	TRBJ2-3	ASSTSSGASTDTQY
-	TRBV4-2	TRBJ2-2	ASSQDRITGELF
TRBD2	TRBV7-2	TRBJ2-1	ASSVQLAGASPYNEQF
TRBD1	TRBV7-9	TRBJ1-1	ASSLGVLGQGTTEAF
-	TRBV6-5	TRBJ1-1	ASSYPAGGTEAF
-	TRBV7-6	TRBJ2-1	ASSLARGLRGDEQF
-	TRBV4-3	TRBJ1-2	ASSQDHRGLRYT
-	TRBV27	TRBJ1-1	ASSYSLGGGNTEAF
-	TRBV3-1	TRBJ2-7	ASSQAGVSYEQY
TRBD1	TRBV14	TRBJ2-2	ASSRTGGYTGELF
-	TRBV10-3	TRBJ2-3	AIKSGDTDTQY
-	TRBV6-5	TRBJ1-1	ASSSLRREITEAF